This T cell receptor (beta chain) was sequenced for a study of regulatory T cells in long-lasting Graves disease. This clonotype showed up many times. Trimming removed 1 base from V and 6 bases from J; junction bases left unmatched: 3. The CDR3 sequence is 14 residues long. Germline CDR1 and CDR2: SGHAT and FQNNGV. Library construction for TCR beta used iRepertoire HTBI primers and Arm-PCR of CDR3 regions. MiXCR was run by TCRdb on the multiplex PCR reads, yielding one entry per CDR3 protein. This sample has 440,000 or so distinct CDR3 sequences, with approximately 16% found just once. As for time point: newly diagnosed GD, antithyroid drugs for less than 3 months. After RNA was extracted from PBMCs, the TCR library was made from it. The data also belong to a second study, concerning T cells in Graves' hyperthyroidism and ophthalmopathy. Turning to that study: Based on clinical symptoms, serum thyroxine and TRAb, thyroid ultrasound and orbital computed tomography, diagnoses were reached. Most expanded thyroid clonotypes above 0.001 recurred in blood.

The clonotype originates from a woman aged 25-40 years with Graves disease. The starting material was peripheral blood mononuclear cells (PBMCs), obtained at new diagnosis, from a patient treated with antithyroid drugs. The rearrangement links TRBV11-2 to TRBJ2-7, with 10 bases fitting TRBD2. The CDR3 region has the DNA TGTGCCAGCAGCTTAGGTCTAGCGGGAGCCGAGCAGTACTTC. Translated, it gives CASSLGLAGAEQYF.